This record concerns one T cell receptor beta chain sequence. The record originates from a study of blood T cell repertoires in COVID-19. About the research overall: There were acute and convalescent COVID-19 samples, and they came from the United States, Italy and Spain. PBMCs, B-cell-depleted T cells, or T cells were the source of the cDNA or gDNA that made up the material.

In germline, CDR1 is LNHNV, CDR2 YYDKDF (reference sequence). Between the trimmed V and J ends, which lost 0 bases and 2 bases, there was a span of 8 bases. This CDR3 has 14 amino acids. Original processing methods: Reference gene primers were amplified, and this amplification served to estimate nucleated cell counts. Only in-frame clones appear in the TCRdb table, and some are missing; sequencing was by immunoSEQ multiplex PCR. V and J calls and clone size are copied from that table; D and trimming were computed from the DNA. Here the sample spans roughly 300,000 clones, around 90% being singletons.

Sequenced input: peripheral blood. This chain uses TRBV15 with TRBJ2-7, with D unresolved. The TCR was taken from a woman younger than 45 with COVID-19, enrolled during active disease. CDR3 in DNA: TGTGCCACCAGCAGAGATGGGCTTACCTACGAGCAGTACTTC. Translated: CATSRDGLTYEQYF.